Following are 10 T cell receptor beta chains from one sample sequenced in a study of early T cells in non-severe SARS-CoV-2 infection. A single record per CDR3 protein comes from TCRdb applying MiXCR to the 5' RACE reads. Altogether some 30,000 distinct CDR3 sequences are present, more than 3.5% being singletons, with the ten largest covering 5.5% to 7%. The specimen was whole blood. All receptors come from an adult who was a healthcare worker with PCR-confirmed SARS-CoV-2 infection or an uninfected control (not recorded which).

This clonotype was picked up many times. J is TRBJ2-1 and V is TRBV7-6, with D uncertain. The germline V and J ends were trimmed by 1 base and 10 bases, with 20 bases remaining between them. In germline, CDR1 is SGHVS, CDR2 FNYEAQ. The CDR3 length is 16 residues. CDR3 sequence reads: CASSLEWGSEIQEQFF. In DNA form, the CDR3 reads TGTGCCAGCAGCTTAGAGTGGGGATCGGAAATTCAAGAGCAGTTCTTC.

At least ten counts were recorded for this clonotype. This chain connects TRBV7-8 to TRBJ2-1; 9 bases map to TRBD1. V shed 5 bases and J 3 bases; nucleotides not matched to a gene: 8. The CDR3 is 16 residues long. Germline V CDR1 and CDR2: SGHVS, FQNEAQ. Here the CDR3 reads CASSVLVDRGYNEQFF. The CDR3 DNA is TGTGCCAGCAGCGTCCTCGTGGACAGGGGCTACAATGAGCAGTTCTTC.

This clonotype was observed a handful of times. J is TRBJ2-3 and V is TRBV21-1; the D segment call TRBD1 is taken from the table without a DNA check. TRBV21-1 is flagged as a pseudogene. This CDR3 region has 14 residues. The CDR3 DNA reads TGTGCCAGCAAAGAAGCTGGGACCGGAGATACGCAGTATTTT. Encoded protein: CASKEAGTGDTQYF.

This clonotype has ten or more counts. The V and J genes are TRBV24-1 and TRBJ2-1, with 10 bases fitting TRBD2. From germline, CDR1 is KGHDR and CDR2 SFDVKD. Unmatched junction bases numbered 5, after V lost 2 bases and J lost 2 bases. The CDR3 length is 17 residues. The CDR3 DNA sequence: TGTGCCACCAGTGATTCCAGGACTAGCGGAGCCTACAATGAGCAGTTCTTC. Translating it yields CATSDSRTSGAYNEQFF.

The chain is built from TRBV27 and TRBJ1-4; 8 bases are shared with TRBD1. The junction had 9 bases not matched to a gene; V was cut back by 8 bases and J by 4 bases. The CDR3 is 15 amino acids. CDR1 MNHEY and CDR2 SMNVEV come from the germline V gene (reference sequence). CDR3 residues: CASGSPDRGNEKLFF. The DNA of the CDR3 is TGTGCCAGCGGGTCTCCTGACAGGGGTAATGAAAAACTGTTTTTT.

This clonotype was observed many times. The rearrangement uses TRBV11-3 and TRBJ2-2; perhaps TRBD1 as D (6 bases). CDR3 size: 14 residues. The germline V gene encodes CDR1 SGHNT and CDR2 YENEEA. The V end was cut by 6 bases, the J end by 1 base, with 9 bases between. CDR3 in DNA: TGTGCCAGCAGACCGACAGGGAACACCGGGGAGCTGTTTTTT. It encodes CASRPTGNTGELFF. Full variable domain (outside the CDR3, taken from reference TRBV11-3 and TRBJ2-2): EAGVVQSPRYKIIEKKQPVAFWCNPISGHNTLYWYLQNLGQGPELLIRYENEEAVDDSQLPKDRFSAERLKGVDSTLKIQPAELGDSAVYLCASRPTGNTGELFFGEGSRLTVL.

This clonotype was found many times. The chain links TRBV11-2 to TRBJ1-2; a weak D match, TRBD1 (5 bases). Germline CDR1 SGHAT, CDR2 FQNNGV. The CDR3 extends over 12 amino acids. The germline V and J ends were trimmed by 6 bases and 2 bases, with 7 bases remaining between them. This CDR3 is CASRGRNYGYTF. CDR3 coding DNA: TGTGCCAGCAGGGGACGGAACTATGGCTACACCTTC.

This clonotype was found a few times. The final CDR3 position lacks the conserved phenylalanine or tryptophan, pointing to a likely read error. V is TRBV6-2 or TRBV6-3 and J is TRBJ2-1; TRBD2 matches 7 bases. The CDR3 spans 16 residues. Germline values: CDR1 MNHEY, CDR2 SVGEGT. The V gene end was trimmed by 6 bases and the J gene end by 0 bases; junction bases not matched to a gene: 8. The CDR3, as DNA: TGTGCCAGCAGCGCGACGACTAGCCTCTCCTACAATGAGCAGTTCTCC. Translation gives CASSATTSLSYNEQFS.

This clonotype was recorded at least ten times. The chain links TRBV2 to TRBJ1-5; a possible D gene is TRBD1 (5 bases). This CDR3 is built from 14 residues. Germline assignment: CDR1 SNHLY and CDR2 FYNNEI. The V and J ends lost 6 bases and 0 bases respectively, with 9 bases between them. DNA of the CDR3: TGTGCCAGCAGGGGACGGACTAGCAATCAGCCCCAGCATTTT. Protein: CASRGRTSNQPQHF. Together with reference TRBV2 and TRBJ1-5, the CDR3 gives the full variable domain: EPEVTQTPSHQVTQMGQEVILRCVPISNHLYFYWYRQILGQKVEFLVSFYNNEISEKSEIFDDQFSVERPDGSNFTLKIRSTKLEDSAMYFCASRGRTSNQPQHFGDGTRLSIL.

This clonotype has ten or more counts. This chain uses TRBV11-2 with TRBJ2-7, with a weak D call TRBD2 (6 bases). Germline V lookup: CDR1 SGHAT, CDR2 FQNNGV. The CDR3 loop spans 13 amino acids. The V end was cut by 2 bases, the J end by 3 bases, with 8 bases between. This CDR3 is CASSLTSRYEQYF. The DNA for the CDR3 is TGTGCCAGCAGCTTAACTAGCCGCTACGAGCAGTACTTC.